The 9 T cell receptor beta chains presented below share a single source sample, sequenced in a study of blood T cell repertoires in COVID-19. Sequencing was performed with immunoSEQ multiplex PCR; in TCRdb, only in-frame clones are kept and a portion is missing. The sample has 150,000 or so clones, around 83% seen once; the top ten hold about 15%. Source material: PBMCs or T cells enriched from blood (not recorded which). The receptors stem from a man aged 45-65 years who had recovered from COVID-19.

Notes on this clone: The junction departs from the called germline gene at one end, perhaps through a read error. Within the sample, other DNA sequences also encode this same CDR3. The DNA of the CDR3 is TGTGCTAGCAGCTCCCCGACAGGGGGCAGAAACACTGAAGCTTTCTTT. It specifies CASSSPTGGRNTEAFF. This chain links TRBV11-2 with TRBJ1-1; TRBD1 agrees at 10 bases. The CDR3 spans 16 residues. Germline loops: CDR1 SGHAT, CDR2 FQNNGV.

V is TRBV27 and J is TRBJ2-1, with 7 bases identical to TRBD2. The CDR3 sequence is 13 residues long. Germline V gene sequence: CDR1 MNHEY, CDR2 SMNVEV (reference sequence). J was trimmed by 8 bases and V by 3 bases; bases with no gene match: 4. Written as DNA, the CDR3 is TGTGCCAGCAGTTTTCGGGGGGACGATGAGCAGTTCTTC. Protein: CASSFRGDDEQFF.

This clone came up a few times. The gene calls are TRBV5-4 and TRBJ2-2, with TRBD2 identical over 7 bases. From germline, CDR1 is SGHNT and CDR2 YYREEE (reference sequence). CDR3 size: 14 residues. V was pared by 4 bases and J by 4 bases, with 4 bases of the junction left unmatched. The CDR3 DNA reads as TGTGCCAGCAGCCGCAGCGGGGCCACCGGGGAGCTGTTTTTT. Translated: CASSRSGATGELFF.

J is TRBJ2-5 and V is TRBV5-1; tentatively, D is TRBD2 (6 bases). The CDR3 covers 16 residues. In germline, CDR1 is SGHRS, CDR2 YFSETQ. Trimming removed 4 bases at V and 1 base at J, with 17 bases between. Here the CDR3 reads CASSESLGGFQETQYF. The CDR3 DNA reads TGCGCCAGCAGCGAGAGTCTGGGAGGATTCCAAGAGACCCAGTACTTC.

V is TRBV5-1 and J is TRBJ1-3, with 10 positions matching TRBD1. The CDR3 consists of 17 residues. CDR1 is SGHRS, CDR2 YFSETQ, per germline. Unmatched junction bases numbered 12, after V lost 5 bases and J lost 4 bases. CDR3 protein: CASRRDRGVERGNTIYF. CDR3 DNA sequence: TGCGCCAGCAGGCGGGACAGGGGAGTTGAGCGCGGAAACACCATATATTTT.

The chain couples TRBV15 to TRBJ2-2, with no clear D. Germline V gives CDR1 LNHNV, CDR2 YYDKDF (reference sequence). This CDR3 has 14 residues. Trimming left V 1 base short and J 1 base short, with 4 bases between. CDR3 region: CATSRGQNTGELFF. DNA of the CDR3: TGTGCCACCAGCAGAGGACAGAACACCGGGGAGCTGTTTTTT.

The count of this clone is one. V and J are TRBV9 and TRBJ2-1, with TRBD2 identical over 14 bases. J was trimmed by 1 base and V by 3 bases; bases with no gene match: 12. The CDR3 sequence is 20 residues long. CDR1 and CDR2 (germline): SGDLS, YYNGEE. The CDR3 DNA reads TGTGCCAGCAGCGCTACCATGACTAGCGGGGGGGCTGGGTCCTACAATGAGCAGTTCTTC. Its translation is CASSATMTSGGAGSYNEQFF.

V usage is TRBV11-3 and J usage is TRBJ2-3; D is possibly TRBD1 (6 bases). The CDR3 covers 14 residues. Trimming stripped 5 bases from V and 1 base from J, with 10 bases between. From germline, CDR1 is SGHNT and CDR2 YENEEA. The CDR3 DNA is TGTGCCAGCAGCCCACACAGGGGCACAGATACGCAGTATTTT. This codes for CASSPHRGTDTQYF.

This clone was seen a few times. CDR3 in DNA: TGTGCCAGCAGTTCCGACCACAGGGGGTCCGGTGAGACCCAGTACTTC. Its translation: CASSSDHRGSGETQYF. J is TRBJ2-5 and V is TRBV28, with 8 bases identical to TRBD1. Losses at the gene ends were 4 bases for V and 5 bases for J; bases not matched to a gene: 12. The CDR3 totals 16 residues. In germline, CDR1 is MDHEN, CDR2 SYDVKM.